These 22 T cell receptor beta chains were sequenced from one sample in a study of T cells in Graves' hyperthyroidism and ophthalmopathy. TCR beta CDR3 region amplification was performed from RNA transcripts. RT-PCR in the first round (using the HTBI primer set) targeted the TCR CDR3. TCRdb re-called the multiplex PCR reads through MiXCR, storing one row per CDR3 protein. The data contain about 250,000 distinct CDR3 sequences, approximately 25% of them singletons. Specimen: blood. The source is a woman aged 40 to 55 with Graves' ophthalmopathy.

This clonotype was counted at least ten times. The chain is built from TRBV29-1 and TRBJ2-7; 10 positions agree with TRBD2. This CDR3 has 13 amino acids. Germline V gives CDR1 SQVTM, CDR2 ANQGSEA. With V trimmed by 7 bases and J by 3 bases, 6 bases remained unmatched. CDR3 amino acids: CSAAGTSDYEQYF. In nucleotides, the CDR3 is TGCAGCGCTGCCGGGACTAGCGACTACGAGCAGTACTTC.

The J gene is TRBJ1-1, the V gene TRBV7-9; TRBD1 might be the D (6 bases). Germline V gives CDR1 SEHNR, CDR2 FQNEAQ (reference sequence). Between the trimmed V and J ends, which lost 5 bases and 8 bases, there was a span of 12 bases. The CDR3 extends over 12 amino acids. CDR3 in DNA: TGTGCCAGCAGCCCTAATACAGGGGAAGCTTTCTTT. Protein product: CASSPNTGEAFF.

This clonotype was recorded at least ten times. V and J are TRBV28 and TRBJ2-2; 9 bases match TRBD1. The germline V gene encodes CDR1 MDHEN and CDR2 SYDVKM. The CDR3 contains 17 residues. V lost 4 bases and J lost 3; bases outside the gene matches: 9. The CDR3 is CASSSSPGQGHTGELFF. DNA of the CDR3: TGTGCCAGCAGTTCAAGCCCGGGACAGGGTCACACCGGGGAGCTGTTTTTT.

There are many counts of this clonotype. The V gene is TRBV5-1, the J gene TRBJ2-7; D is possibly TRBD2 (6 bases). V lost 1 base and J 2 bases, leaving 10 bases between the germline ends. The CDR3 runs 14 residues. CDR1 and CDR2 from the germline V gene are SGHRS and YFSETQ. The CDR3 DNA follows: TGCGCCAGCAGCTTGTCGGGGGACCCCTACGAGCAGTACTTC. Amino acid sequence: CASSLSGDPYEQYF.

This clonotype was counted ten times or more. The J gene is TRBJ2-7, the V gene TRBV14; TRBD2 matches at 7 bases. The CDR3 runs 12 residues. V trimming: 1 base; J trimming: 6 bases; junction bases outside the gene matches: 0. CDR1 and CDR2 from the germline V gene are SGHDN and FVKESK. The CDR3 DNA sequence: TGTGCCAGCAGCCAAGCGGGGGGCGAGCAGTACTTC. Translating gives CASSQAGGEQYF. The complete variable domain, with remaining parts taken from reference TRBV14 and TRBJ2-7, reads EAGVTQFPSHSVIEKGQTVTLRCDPISGHDNLYWYRRVMGKEIKFLLHFVKESKQDESGMPNNRFLAERTGGTYSTLKVQPAELEDSGVYFCASSQAGGEQYFGPGTRLTVT.

The CDR3 reads CASSLISSGRYEQYF. Here the CDR3 DNA reads TGCGCCAGCAGCCTCATCTCTTCGGGGCGCTACGAGCAGTACTTC. The genes are TRBV4-1 and TRBJ2-7, with D perhaps TRBD1 or TRBD2 (5 bases each). The germline gives CDR1 MGHRA, CDR2 YSYEKL. Between the trimmed V and J ends, which lost 4 bases and 3 bases, there was a span of 16 bases. The CDR3 is 15 residues long.

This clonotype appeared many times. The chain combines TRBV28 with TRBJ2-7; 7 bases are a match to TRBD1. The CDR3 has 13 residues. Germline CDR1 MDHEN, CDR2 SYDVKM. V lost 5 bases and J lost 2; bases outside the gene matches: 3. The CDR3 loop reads CASSGTGAYEQYF. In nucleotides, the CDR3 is TGTGCCAGCAGTGGAACAGGGGCCTACGAGCAGTACTTC.

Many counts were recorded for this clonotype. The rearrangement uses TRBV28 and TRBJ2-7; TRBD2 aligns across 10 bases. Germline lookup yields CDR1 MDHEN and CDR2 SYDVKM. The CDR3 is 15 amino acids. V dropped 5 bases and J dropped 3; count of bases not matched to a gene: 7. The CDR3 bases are TGTGCCAGCAGTCCTAGCGGGAGAGAACTCTACGAGCAGTACTTC. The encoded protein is CASSPSGRELYEQYF.

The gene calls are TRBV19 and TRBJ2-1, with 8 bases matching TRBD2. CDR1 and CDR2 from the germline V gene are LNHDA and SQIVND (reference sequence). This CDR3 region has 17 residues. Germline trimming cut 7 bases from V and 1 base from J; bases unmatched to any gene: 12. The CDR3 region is CASTHGEAGGSYNEQFF. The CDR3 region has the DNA TGTGCCAGTACCCACGGTGAGGCGGGGGGTTCCTACAATGAGCAGTTCTTC. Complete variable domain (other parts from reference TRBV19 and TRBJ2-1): DGGITQSPKYLFRKEGQNVTLSCEQNLNHDAMYWYRQDPGQGLRLIYYSQIVNDFQKGDIAEGYSVSREKKESFPLTVTSAQKNPTAFYLCASTHGEAGGSYNEQFFGPGTRLTVL.

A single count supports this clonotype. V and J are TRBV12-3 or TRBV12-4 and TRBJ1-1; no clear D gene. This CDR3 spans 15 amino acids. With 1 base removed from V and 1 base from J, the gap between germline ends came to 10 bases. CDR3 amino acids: CASSLGRVANTEAFF. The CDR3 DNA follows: TGTGCCAGCAGTTTAGGTCGGGTGGCGAACACTGAAGCTTTCTTT.

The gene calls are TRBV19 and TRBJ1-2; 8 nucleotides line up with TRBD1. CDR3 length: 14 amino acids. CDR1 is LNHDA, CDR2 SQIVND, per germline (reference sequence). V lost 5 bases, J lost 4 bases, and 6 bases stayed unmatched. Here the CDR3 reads CASSAGQGGYGYTF. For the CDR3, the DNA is TGTGCCAGTAGTGCCGGACAGGGAGGCTATGGCTACACCTTC. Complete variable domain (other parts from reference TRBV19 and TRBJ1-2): DGGITQSPKYLFRKEGQNVTLSCEQNLNHDAMYWYRQDPGQGLRLIYYSQIVNDFQKGDIAEGYSVSREKKESFPLTVTSAQKNPTAFYLCASSAGQGGYGYTFGSGTRLTVV.

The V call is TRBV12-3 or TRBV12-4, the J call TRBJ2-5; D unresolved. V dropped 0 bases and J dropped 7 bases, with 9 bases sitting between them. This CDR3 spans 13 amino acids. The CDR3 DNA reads TGTGCCAGCAGTTTAGCGCCTAGAGGGACCCAGTACTTC. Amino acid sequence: CASSLAPRGTQYF.

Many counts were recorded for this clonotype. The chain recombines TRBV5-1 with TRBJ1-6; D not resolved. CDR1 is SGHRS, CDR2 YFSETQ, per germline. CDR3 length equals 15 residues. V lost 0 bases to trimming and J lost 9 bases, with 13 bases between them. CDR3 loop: CASSLATASGSPLHF. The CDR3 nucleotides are TGCGCCAGCAGCTTGGCCACGGCGTCTGGTTCACCCCTCCACTTT.

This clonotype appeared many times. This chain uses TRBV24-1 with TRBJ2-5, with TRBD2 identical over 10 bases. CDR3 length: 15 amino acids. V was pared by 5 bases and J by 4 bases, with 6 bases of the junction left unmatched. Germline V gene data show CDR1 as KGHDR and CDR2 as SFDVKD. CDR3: CATSVSGRARETQYF. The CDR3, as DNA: TGTGCCACCAGTGTCAGCGGGAGGGCCAGAGAGACCCAGTACTTC.

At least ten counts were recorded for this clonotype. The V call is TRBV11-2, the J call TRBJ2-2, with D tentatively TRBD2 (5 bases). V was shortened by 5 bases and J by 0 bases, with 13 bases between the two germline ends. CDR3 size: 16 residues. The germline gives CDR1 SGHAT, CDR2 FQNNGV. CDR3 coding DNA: TGTGCCAGCAGCGCCGGGATTGCCGCGAACACCGGGGAGCTGTTTTTT. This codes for CASSAGIAANTGELFF.

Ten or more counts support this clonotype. CDR3 loop: CAWSVGSGSAYEQYF. For the CDR3, the DNA is TGTGCCTGGAGTGTAGGAAGCGGGAGCGCCTACGAGCAGTACTTC. The rearrangement joins TRBV30 to TRBJ2-7, with 8 bases identical to TRBD2. With 0 bases clipped from V and 2 bases from J, the junction kept 6 bases outside the gene matches. This CDR3 spans 15 amino acids. Germline values: CDR1 GTSNPN, CDR2 SVGIG (reference sequence).

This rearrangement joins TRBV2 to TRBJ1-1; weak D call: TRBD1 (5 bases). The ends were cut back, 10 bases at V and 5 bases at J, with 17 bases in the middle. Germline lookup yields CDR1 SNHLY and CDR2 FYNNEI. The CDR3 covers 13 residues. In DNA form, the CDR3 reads TGTGCCAACACTTATTGGGAGGGGACTGAAGCTTTCTTT. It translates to CANTYWEGTEAFF. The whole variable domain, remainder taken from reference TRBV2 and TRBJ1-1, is EPEVTQTPSHQVTQMGQEVILRCVPISNHLYFYWYRQILGQKVEFLVSFYNNEISEKSEIFDDQFSVERPDGSNFTLKIRSTKLEDSAMYFCANTYWEGTEAFFGQGTRLTVV.

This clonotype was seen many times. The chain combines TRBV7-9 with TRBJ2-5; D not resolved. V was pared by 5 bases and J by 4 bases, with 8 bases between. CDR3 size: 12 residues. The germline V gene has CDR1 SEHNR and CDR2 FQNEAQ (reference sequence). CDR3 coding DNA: TGTGCCAGCAGCCCGGAACCAGAGACCCAGTACTTC. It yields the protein CASSPEPETQYF.

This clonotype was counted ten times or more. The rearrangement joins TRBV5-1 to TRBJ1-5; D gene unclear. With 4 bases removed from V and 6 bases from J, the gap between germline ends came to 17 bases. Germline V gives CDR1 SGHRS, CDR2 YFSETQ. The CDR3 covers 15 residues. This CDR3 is CASSPGSTVGQPQHF. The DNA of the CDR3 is TGCGCCAGCAGCCCCGGGTCGACGGTGGGTCAGCCCCAGCATTTT.

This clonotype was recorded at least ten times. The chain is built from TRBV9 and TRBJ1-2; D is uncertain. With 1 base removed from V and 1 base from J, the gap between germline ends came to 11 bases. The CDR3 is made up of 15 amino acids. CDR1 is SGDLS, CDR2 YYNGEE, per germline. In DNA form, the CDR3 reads TGTGCCAGCAGCGTATCTACAGTTGTTAACTATGGCTACACCTTC. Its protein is CASSVSTVVNYGYTF. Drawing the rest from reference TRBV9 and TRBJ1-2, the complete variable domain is DSGVTQTPKHLITATGQRVTLRCSPRSGDLSVYWYQQSLDQGLQFLIQYYNGEERAKGNILERFSAQQFPDLHSELNLSSLELGDSALYFCASSVSTVVNYGYTFGSGTRLTVV.

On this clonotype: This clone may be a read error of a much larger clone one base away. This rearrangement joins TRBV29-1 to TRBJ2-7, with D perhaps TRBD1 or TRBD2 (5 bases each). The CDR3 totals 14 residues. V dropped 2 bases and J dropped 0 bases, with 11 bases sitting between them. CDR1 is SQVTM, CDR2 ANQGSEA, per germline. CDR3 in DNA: TGCAGCGTTGAAAAGGGACGGTACTCCTACGAGCAGTACTTC. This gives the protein CSVEKGRYSYEQYF.

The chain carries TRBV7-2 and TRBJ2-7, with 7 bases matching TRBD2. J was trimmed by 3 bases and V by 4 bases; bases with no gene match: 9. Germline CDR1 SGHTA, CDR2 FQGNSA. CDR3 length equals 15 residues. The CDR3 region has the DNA TGTGCCAGCAGCTCCCAGGGAGGGCCCCTCTACGAGCAGTACTTC. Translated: CASSSQGGPLYEQYF.